This T cell receptor beta chain was recovered during a study of T cells in Graves' hyperthyroidism and ophthalmopathy. This CDR3 has 17 amino acids. Per germline, CDR1 SGHNT and CDR2 YENEEA. V dropped 3 bases and J dropped 5; count of bases not matched to a gene: 8. A lack of ophthalmopathy progression within 18 months defined stable Graves' hyperthyroidism. The PBMCs studied were ones that came from 10 ml fresh peripheral blood. This clonotype was seen repeatedly, ten times or more. Amplification of TCR beta CDR3 regions used RNA as the template. First-round RT-PCR of the TCR CDR3 relied on the HTBI primer set. One entry per CDR3 protein results from TCRdb running MiXCR on the multiplex PCR reads. The table lists some 720,000 distinct CDR3 sequences, about 17% of them singletons.

This chain links TRBV11-3 with TRBJ2-5, with 14 bases identical to TRBD2. This receptor was taken from a man aged 18 to 29 with Graves' hyperthyroidism. The specimen sequenced was blood. For the CDR3, the DNA is TGTGCCAGCAGCTTGACTAGCGGGAGGGCCTTCGGGGAGACCCAGTACTTC. Its protein is CASSLTSGRAFGETQYF.